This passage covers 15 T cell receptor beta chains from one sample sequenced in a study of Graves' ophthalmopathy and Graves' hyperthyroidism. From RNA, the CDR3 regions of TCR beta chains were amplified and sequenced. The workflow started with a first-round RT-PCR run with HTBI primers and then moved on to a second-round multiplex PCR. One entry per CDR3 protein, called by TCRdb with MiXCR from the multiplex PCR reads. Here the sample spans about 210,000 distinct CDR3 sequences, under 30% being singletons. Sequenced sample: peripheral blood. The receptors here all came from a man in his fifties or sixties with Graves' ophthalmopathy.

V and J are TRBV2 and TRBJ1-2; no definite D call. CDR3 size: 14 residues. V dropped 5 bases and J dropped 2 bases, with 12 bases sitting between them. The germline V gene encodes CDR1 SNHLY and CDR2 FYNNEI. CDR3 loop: CASSSTTLNYGYTF. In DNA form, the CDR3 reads TGTGCCAGCAGTTCAACTACCCTGAACTATGGCTACACCTTC.

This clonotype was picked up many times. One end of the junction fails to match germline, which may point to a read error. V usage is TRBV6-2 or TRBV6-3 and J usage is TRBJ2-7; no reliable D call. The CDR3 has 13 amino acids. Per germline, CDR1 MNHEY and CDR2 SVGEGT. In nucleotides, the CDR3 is TGTGCCAGCAGTTACTCGAACTTTAATCCGACGGACTTC. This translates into CASSYSNFNPTDF.

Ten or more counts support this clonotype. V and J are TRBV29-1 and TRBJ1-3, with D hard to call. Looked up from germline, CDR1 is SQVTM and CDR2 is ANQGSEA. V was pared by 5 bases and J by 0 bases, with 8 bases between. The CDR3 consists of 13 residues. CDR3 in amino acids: CSVRPASGNTIYF. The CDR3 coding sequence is TGCAGCGTTAGGCCAGCCTCTGGAAACACCATATATTTT.

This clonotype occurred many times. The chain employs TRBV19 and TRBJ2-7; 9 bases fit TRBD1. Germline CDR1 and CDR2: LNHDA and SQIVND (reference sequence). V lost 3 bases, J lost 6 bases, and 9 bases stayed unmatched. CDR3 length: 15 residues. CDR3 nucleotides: TGTGCCAGTAGTATTCCCGGGACAGGGATCTCCGAGCAGTACTTC. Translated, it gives CASSIPGTGISEQYF.

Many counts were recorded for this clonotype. The CDR3 reads CASSRTGTDYNSPLHF. The CDR3 nucleotides read TGCGCCAGCAGCAGAACTGGGACAGACTATAATTCACCCCTCCACTTT. V gene TRBV5-1 combines with J gene TRBJ1-6, with 7 bases aligning to TRBD1. CDR1 and CDR2 (germline): SGHRS, YFSETQ. This CDR3 comprises 16 residues. The J segment lost 3 bases and the V segment lost 4 bases, leaving 7 bases of the junction unmatched.

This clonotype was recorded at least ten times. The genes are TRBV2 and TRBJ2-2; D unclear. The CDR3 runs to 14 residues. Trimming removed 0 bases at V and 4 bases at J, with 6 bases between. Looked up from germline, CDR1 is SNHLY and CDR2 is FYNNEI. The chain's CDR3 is CASSEARSTGELFF. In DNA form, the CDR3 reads TGTGCCAGCAGTGAAGCGCGATCCACCGGGGAGCTGTTTTTT.

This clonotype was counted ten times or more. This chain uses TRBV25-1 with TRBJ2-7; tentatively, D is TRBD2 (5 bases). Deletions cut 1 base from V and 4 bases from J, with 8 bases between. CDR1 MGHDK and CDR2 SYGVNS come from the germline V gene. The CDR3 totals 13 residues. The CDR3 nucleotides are TGTGCCAGCAGTGAATTAGGCGGGTACGAGCAGTACTTC. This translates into CASSELGGYEQYF.

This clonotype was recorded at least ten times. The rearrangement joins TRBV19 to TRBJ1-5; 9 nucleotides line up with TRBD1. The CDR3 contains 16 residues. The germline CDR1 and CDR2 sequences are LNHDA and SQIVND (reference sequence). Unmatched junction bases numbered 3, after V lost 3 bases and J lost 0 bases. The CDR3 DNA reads TGTGCCAGTAGTATGAACAGGGGGCGTAGCAATCAGCCCCAGCATTTT. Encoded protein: CASSMNRGRSNQPQHF.

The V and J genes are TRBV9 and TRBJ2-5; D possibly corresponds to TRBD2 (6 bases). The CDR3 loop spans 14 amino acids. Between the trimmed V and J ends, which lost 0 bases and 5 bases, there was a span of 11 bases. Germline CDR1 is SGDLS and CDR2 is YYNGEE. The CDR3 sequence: CASSVDSGEETQYF. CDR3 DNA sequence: TGTGCCAGCAGCGTAGATTCGGGAGAGGAGACCCAGTACTTC. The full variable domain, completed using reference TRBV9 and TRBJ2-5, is DSGVTQTPKHLITATGQRVTLRCSPRSGDLSVYWYQQSLDQGLQFLIQYYNGEERAKGNILERFSAQQFPDLHSELNLSSLELGDSALYFCASSVDSGEETQYFGPGTRLLVL.

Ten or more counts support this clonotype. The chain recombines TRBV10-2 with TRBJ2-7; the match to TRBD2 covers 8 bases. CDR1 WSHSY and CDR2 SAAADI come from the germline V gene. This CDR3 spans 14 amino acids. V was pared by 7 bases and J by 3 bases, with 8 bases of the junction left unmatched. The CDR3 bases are TGCGCCAGCACTCCGACTAGCGTTATCTACGAGCAGTACTTC. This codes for CASTPTSVIYEQYF.

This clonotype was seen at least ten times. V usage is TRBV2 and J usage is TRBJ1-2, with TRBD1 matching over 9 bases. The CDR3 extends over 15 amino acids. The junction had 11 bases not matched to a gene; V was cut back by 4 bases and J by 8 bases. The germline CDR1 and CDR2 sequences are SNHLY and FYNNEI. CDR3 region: CASSATGGVSHGYTF. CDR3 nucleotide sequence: TGTGCCAGCAGTGCTACAGGGGGCGTCTCTCACGGCTACACCTTC.

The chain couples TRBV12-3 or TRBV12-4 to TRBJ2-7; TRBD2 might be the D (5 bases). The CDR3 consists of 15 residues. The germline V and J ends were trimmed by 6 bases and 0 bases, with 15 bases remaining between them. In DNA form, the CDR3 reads TGTGCCAGCAGCAAGAAGCGGTCTAGCTCCTACGAGCAGTACTTC. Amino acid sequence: CASSKKRSSSYEQYF.

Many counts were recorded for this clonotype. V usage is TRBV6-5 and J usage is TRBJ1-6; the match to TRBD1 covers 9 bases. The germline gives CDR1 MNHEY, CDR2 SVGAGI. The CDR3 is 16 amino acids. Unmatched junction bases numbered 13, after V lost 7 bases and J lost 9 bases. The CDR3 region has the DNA TGTGCCAGCACTCAATACGACAGGGGGATCGGTTCACCCCTCCACTTT. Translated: CASTQYDRGIGSPLHF.

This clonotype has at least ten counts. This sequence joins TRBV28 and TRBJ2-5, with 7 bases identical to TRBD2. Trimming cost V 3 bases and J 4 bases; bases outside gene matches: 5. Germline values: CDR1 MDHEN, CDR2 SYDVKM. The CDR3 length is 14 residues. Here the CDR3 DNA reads TGTGCCAGCAGTTTGGGGAGGGAGACAGAGACCCAGTACTTC. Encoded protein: CASSLGRETETQYF.

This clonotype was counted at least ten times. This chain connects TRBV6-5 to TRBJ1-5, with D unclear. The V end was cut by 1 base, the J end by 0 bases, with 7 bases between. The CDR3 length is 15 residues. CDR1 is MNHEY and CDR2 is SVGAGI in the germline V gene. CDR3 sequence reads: CASSYYADSNQPQHF. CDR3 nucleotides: TGTGCCAGCAGTTACTATGCTGATAGCAATCAGCCCCAGCATTTT.